The sample holds a few counts of the clone carrying this TCR beta chain. No antigen is known for it. This sample is part of a study of T-cell memory formation after mild COVID-19. Findings and limits, study-wide: Pre-infection memory showed some responding clones, and this suggested that cross-reactive memory joined.

Trimming stripped 1 base from V and 4 bases from J, with 10 bases between. This CDR3 is built from 14 residues. Germline lookup yields CDR1 SGHDN and CDR2 FVKESK. TCRdb passed the 5' RACE reads through MiXCR, listing each CDR3 protein once. The table has about 190,000 distinct CDR3 sequences, around 17% seen once. V usage is TRBV14 and J usage is TRBJ2-5; the D is unclear. The clonotype comes from an adult woman who had mild COVID-19 (a few samples of this study predate the infection). Cell type and time point are not known. Sequences were obtained from PBMCs or a T cell subset sorted from them (not recorded which). The CDR3 nucleotides are TGTGCCAGCAGCCAAGGATGGGTATTAGAGACCCAGTACTTC. Translated, it gives CASSQGWVLETQYF.